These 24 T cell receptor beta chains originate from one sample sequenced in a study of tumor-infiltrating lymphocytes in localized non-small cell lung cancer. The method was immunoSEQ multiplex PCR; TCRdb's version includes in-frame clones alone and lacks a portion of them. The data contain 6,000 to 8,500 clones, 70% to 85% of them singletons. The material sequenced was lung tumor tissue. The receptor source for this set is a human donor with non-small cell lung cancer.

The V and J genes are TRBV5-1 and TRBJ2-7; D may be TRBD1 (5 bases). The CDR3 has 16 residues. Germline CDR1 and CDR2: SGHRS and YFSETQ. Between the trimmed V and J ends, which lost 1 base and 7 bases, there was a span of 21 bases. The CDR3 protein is CASSLIGPTDLGEQYF. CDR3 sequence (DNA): TGCGCCAGCAGCTTGATAGGGCCGACAGATTTGGGGGAGCAGTACTTC.

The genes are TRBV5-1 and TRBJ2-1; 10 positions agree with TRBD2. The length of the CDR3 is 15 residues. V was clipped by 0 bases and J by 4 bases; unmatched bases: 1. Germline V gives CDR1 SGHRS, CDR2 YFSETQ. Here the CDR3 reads CASSLVAGGYNEQFF. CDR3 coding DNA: TGCGCCAGCAGCTTGGTAGCGGGGGGTTACAATGAGCAGTTCTTC.

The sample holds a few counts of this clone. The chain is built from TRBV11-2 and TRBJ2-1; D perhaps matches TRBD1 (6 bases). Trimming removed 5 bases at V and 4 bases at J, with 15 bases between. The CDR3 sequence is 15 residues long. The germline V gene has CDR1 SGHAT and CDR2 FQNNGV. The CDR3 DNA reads TGTGCCAGCAGCCAGCCCCAGGGGTTATACAATGAGCAGTTCTTC. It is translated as CASSQPQGLYNEQFF.

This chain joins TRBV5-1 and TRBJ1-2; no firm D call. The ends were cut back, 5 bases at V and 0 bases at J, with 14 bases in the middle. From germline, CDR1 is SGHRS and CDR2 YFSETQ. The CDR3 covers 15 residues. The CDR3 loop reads CASSSDPSTNYGYTF. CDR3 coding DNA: TGCGCCAGCAGTTCCGACCCCTCGACTAACTATGGCTACACCTTC.

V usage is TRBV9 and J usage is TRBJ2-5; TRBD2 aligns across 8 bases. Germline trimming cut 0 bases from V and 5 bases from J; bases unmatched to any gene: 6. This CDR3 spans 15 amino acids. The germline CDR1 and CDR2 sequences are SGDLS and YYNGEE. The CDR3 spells CASSVGGRGDETQYF. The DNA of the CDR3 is TGTGCCAGCAGCGTAGGCGGGCGGGGGGATGAGACCCAGTACTTC.

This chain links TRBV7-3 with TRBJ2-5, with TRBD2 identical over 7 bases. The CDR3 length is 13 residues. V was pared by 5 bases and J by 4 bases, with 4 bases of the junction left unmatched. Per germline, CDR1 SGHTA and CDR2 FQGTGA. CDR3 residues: CASSHWGGETQYF. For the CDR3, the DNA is TGTGCCAGCAGCCACTGGGGGGGAGAGACCCAGTACTTC.

CDR3 protein: CARMRDVYTGELFF. Here the CDR3 DNA reads TGCGCCAGGATGCGGGACGTGTACACCGGGGAGCTGTTTTTT. V is TRBV10-1 and J is TRBJ2-2; perhaps TRBD2 as D (6 bases). Trimming removed 9 bases at V and 3 bases at J, with 14 bases between. The CDR3 runs 14 residues. The V gene's germline CDR1 is WNHNN and CDR2 SYGVQD (reference sequence).

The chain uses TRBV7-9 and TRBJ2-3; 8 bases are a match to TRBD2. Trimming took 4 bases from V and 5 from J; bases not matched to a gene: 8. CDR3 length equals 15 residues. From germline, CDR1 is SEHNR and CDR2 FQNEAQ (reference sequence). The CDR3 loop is CASSSPGGSGDTQYF. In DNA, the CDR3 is TGTGCCAGCAGCTCCCCGGGGGGGAGTGGAGATACGCAGTATTTT.

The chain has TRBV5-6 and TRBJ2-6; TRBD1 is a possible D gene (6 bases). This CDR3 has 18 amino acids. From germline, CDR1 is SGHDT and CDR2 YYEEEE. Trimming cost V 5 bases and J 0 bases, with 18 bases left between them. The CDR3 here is CASRTTGNPPSGANVLTF. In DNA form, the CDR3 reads TGTGCCAGCAGGACTACAGGGAACCCTCCCTCTGGGGCCAACGTCCTGACTTTC.

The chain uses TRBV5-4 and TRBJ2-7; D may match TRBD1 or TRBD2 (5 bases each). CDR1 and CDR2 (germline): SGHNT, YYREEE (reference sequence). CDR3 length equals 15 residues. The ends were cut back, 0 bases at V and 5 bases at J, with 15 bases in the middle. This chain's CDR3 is CASSLAGTMGDEQYF. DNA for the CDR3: TGTGCCAGCAGCTTGGCCGGGACCATGGGAGACGAGCAGTACTTC.

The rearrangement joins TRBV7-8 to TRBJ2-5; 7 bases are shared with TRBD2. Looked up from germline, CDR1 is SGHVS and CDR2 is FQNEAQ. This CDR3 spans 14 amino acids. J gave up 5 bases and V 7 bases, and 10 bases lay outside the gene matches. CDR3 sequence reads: CASIVAGLQETQYF. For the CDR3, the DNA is TGTGCCAGCATTGTAGCGGGCCTCCAGGAGACCCAGTACTTC.

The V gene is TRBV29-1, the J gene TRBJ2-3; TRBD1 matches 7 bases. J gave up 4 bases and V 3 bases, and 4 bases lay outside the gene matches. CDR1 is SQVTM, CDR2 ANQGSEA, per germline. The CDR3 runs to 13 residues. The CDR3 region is CSVDRGSADTQYF. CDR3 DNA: TGCAGCGTTGACAGGGGGTCCGCAGATACGCAGTATTTT.

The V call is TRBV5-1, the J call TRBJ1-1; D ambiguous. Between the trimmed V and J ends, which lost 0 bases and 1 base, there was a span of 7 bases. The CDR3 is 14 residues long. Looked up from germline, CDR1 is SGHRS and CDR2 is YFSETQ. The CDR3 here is CASSLGLPNTEAFF. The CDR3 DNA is TGCGCCAGCAGCTTGGGACTGCCGAACACTGAAGCTTTCTTT.

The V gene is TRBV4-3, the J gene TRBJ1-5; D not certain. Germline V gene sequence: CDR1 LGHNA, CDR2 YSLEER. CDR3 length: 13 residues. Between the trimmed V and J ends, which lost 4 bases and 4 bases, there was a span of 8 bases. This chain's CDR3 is CASSLAMNQPQHF. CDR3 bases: TGCGCCAGCAGCCTCGCCATGAATCAGCCCCAGCATTTT.

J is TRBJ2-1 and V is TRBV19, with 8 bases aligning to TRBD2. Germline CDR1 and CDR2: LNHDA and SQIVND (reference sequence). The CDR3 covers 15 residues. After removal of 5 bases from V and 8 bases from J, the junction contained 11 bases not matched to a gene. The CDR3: CASSASWTRGDEQFF. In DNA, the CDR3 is TGTGCCAGTAGTGCCTCCTGGACGCGGGGGGATGAGCAGTTCTTC.

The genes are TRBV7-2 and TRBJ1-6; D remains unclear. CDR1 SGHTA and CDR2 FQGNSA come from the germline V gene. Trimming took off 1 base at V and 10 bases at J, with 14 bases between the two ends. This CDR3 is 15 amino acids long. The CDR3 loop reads CASSLEEYTRSPLHF. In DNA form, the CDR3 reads TGTGCCAGCAGCTTAGAGGAATACACCCGGTCACCCCTCCACTTT.

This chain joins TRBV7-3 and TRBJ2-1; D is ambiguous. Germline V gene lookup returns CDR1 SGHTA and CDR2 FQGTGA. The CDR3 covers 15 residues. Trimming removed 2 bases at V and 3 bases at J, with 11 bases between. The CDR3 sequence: CASSLQGNRYNEQFF. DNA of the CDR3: TGTGCCAGCAGCTTACAAGGGAATCGCTACAATGAGCAGTTCTTC.

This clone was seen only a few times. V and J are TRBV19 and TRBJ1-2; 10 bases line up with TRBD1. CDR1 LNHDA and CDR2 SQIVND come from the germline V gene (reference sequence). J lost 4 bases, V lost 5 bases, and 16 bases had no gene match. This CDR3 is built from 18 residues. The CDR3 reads CASSLLGQGKSGGYGYTF. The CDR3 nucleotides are TGTGCCAGTAGTCTACTGGGACAGGGGAAAAGCGGAGGCTATGGCTACACCTTC.

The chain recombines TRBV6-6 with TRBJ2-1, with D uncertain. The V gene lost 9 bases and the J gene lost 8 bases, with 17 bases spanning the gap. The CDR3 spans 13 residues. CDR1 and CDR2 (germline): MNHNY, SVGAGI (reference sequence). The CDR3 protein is CASRANPLDEQFF. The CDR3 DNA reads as TGTGCCAGTAGGGCTAACCCCTTGGATGAGCAGTTCTTC.

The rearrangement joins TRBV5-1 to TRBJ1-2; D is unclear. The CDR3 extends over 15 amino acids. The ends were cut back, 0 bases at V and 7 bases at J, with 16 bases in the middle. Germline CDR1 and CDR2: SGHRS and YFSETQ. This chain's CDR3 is CASSLEGGFSSGYTF. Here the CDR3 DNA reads TGCGCCAGCAGCTTGGAGGGAGGATTTTCAAGTGGCTACACCTTC. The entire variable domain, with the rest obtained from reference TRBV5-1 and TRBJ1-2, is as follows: KAGVTQTPRYLIKTRGQQVTLSCSPISGHRSVSWYQQTPGQGLQFLFEYFSETQRNKGNFPGRFSGRQFSNSRSEMNVSTLELGDSALYLCASSLEGGFSSGYTFGSGTRLTVV.

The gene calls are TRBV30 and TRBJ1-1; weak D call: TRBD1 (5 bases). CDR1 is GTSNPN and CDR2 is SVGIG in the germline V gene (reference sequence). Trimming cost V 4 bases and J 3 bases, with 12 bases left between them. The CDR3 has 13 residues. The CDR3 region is CAWTGRMDTEAFF. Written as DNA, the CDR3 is TGTGCCTGGACGGGACGGATGGACACTGAAGCTTTCTTT.

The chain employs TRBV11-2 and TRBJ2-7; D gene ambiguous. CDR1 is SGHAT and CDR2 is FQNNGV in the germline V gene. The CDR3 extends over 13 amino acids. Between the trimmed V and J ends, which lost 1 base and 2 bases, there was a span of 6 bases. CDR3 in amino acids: CASSLAQAYEQYF. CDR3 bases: TGTGCCAGCAGCTTAGCTCAGGCCTACGAGCAGTACTTC.

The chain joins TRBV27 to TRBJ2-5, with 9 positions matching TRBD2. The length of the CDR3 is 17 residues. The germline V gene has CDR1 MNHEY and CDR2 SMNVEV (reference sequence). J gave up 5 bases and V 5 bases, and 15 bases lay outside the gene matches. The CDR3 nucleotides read TGTGCCAGCAGTAGCCAGACTAGCGGTCCCTTGTGGGAGACCCAGTACTTC. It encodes CASSSQTSGPLWETQYF.

CDR3 DNA sequence: TGTGCCAGCAGCCCCACGAGGGGGGCTAGGGATACGCAGTATTTT. Translated: CASSPTRGARDTQYF. J is TRBJ2-3 and V is TRBV6-5; D could derive from TRBD1 or TRBD2 (6 bases each). Trimming took off 6 bases at V and 6 bases at J, with 19 bases between the two ends. This CDR3 is 15 amino acids long. The V gene's germline CDR1 is MNHEY and CDR2 SVGAGI.